This TCR beta chain was sequenced during a study of cytomegalovirus exposure and HLA in healthy donors. Points from the study as a whole: Cytomegalovirus-associated status was assigned to approximately 160 TCR beta chains. In vitro testing confirmed a few CMV-associated chains as specific for CMV antigens.

Worth noting for this clone: Its cognate antigen is unknown.

Only in-frame clones appear in the TCRdb table, and some are missing; sequencing was by immunoSEQ multiplex PCR. The repertoire consists of 160,000 or so clones, with approximately 86% occurring once and the leading ten covering approximately 2.4%. Per germline, CDR1 SGHRS and CDR2 YFSETQ. There are 13 residues in the CDR3. V was clipped by 3 bases and J by 1 base, with 7 bases between them. The sequence was obtained from a man between 18 and 29 years old in good health and CMV-seropositive. Material for sequencing was PBMCs. The rearrangement links TRBV5-1 to TRBJ1-1, with D hard to call. The CDR3, as DNA: TGCGCCAGCAGCTCACGGGAGAACACTGAAGCTTTCTTT. Its translation: CASSSRENTEAFF.